The sequence of this T cell receptor (beta chain) was determined in a study of cytomegalovirus exposure and HLA in healthy donors. The overall study: Some 85 million unique TCRs from HLA-typed donors were held in an early data release. Study-wide points: Follow-up analysis later connected one missense variant in DCLRE1C with trimming of TCR beta V- and J-genes.

CDR1 and CDR2 from the germline V gene are SQVTM and ANQGSEA. Trimming removed 2 bases from V and 3 bases from J, with 13 bases in between. The CDR3 is made up of 14 amino acids. Primers included in the PCR were 60 Vbeta and 13 Jbeta primers. Profiled with immunoSEQ multiplex PCR; TCRdb holds only in-frame clones, not every one. The sample consists of some 120,000 clones, around two thirds of them appearing once. Details on this clone: Its antigen remains unknown.

J is TRBJ1-1 and V is TRBV29-1; a possible D gene is TRBD1 (5 bases). The source material was PBMCs. This receptor was taken from a man aged 60 to 69 in good health and CMV-seropositive. The CDR3 DNA reads as TGCAGCGTTGAATACGGGGGGTTCGACACTGAAGCTTTCTTT. Encoded protein: CSVEYGGFDTEAFF.